This T cell receptor (beta chain) originates from a study of T-cell reconstitution after alpha-beta-depleted transplantation in children. Unique molecular identifiers were incorporated when the TCRbeta library was constructed. TCRdb passed the PCR reads through MiXCR, listing each CDR3 protein once. The sample shows over 150,000 distinct CDR3 sequences, over 5.5% of them seen only once. This clonotype was recorded at least ten times. The CDR3 contains 12 residues. V was clipped by 4 bases and J by 6 bases, with 7 bases between them. Germline loops: CDR1 SNHLY, CDR2 FYNNEI. The material was PBMCs from the stem cell graft donor, obtained from the stem cell graft. This chain uses TRBV2 with TRBJ1-5, with unresolved D. This sequence originates from a human donor who donated a stem cell graft to a child with Wiskott-Aldrich syndrome. In DNA form, the CDR3 reads TGTGCCAGCAGTGTCTACGGTCAGCCCCAGCATTTT. It is translated as CASSVYGQPQHF.